This T cell receptor (beta chain) was profiled in a study of regulatory T cells in long-lasting Graves disease (dated by TCRdb to the early 2020s). Notes on the research overall: Persistent Graves' disease was defined as persistently positive TSH receptor autoantibodies together with antithyroid drug treatment for over 5 years. Antithyroid drugs had been taken for approximately 9.7 years on average by persistent Graves' disease patients in the clinical cohort. A total of around 35 samples underwent TCR sequencing, from some 13 patients with persistent Graves' disease and around 20 patients with newly diagnosed Graves' disease. Persistent Graves' disease patients were compared with newly diagnosed Graves' disease patients by peripheral blood TCR sequencing and RNA sequencing. The study took place in China and was registered as a clinical trial. The study at large found these results: The study examined only peripheral blood because the primary lesion, thyroid tissue, could not be accessed. Persistent patients shared more public clonotypes among themselves (under 3,000) than newly diagnosed patients did (approximately 970). The authors noted that the small sample size was a limitation that may lower accuracy. Only the TCR beta chain was sequenced and analyzed. Lower TCR Shannon entropy and fewer highly expanded clones were observed in persistent Graves' disease patients than in newly diagnosed patients, which suggested clonal expansion. TRBV28, TRBJ1-2 and TRBJ2-5 were preferentially used in persistent disease, while TRBV20-1 and TRBJ2-1 were favored in newly diagnosed disease.

V is cut by 7 bases and J by 3 bases, and the space between the germline ends is 6 bases. As encoded in the germline V gene (reference sequence), CDR1 is SEHNR while CDR2 is FQNEAQ. The CDR3 covers 11 residues, taking in both the cysteine and the phenylalanine. Left in the record is the CDR3 DNA by itself, 33 bases read in frame from the first base. This sample's time point label indicates: persistent/refractory GD, antithyroid drugs over 5 years with positive TRAb. For both TCR sequencing and RNA sequencing, RNA was extracted from PBMCs using TRIzol. The diagnosis of Graves' disease was made according to American Thyroid Association guidelines. Patients were recruited from an endocrinology department in Xi'an, China. Each patient gave approximately 9 milliliters of peripheral blood, collected in an EDTA anticoagulant tube. PBMCs were isolated by Ficoll Paque Plus density gradient separation without further T cell sorting. An Agilent 2100 Bioanalyzer and agarose gel were used to check RNA quality, and a NanoDrop 2000 was used to measure RNA concentration.

Many counts were recorded for this clonotype. Its antigen specificity is not known. Nothing much larger sits one base from this clone, and base qualities are not available. The protocol used for the library was multiplex PCR. This sample was sequenced with an Illumina HiSeq 4000. CDR3 regions were amplified by Arm-PCR with iRepertoire HTBI primers to construct TCR beta libraries. PCR products were gel purified before sequencing. The paper's processing steps were these. A total of 62 TRBV and approximately 15 TRBJ segments were identified across samples and were used for gene usage analysis of CDR3 amino acid clonotypes. COPE and FqMerger were used to merge the filtered high-quality paired reads into contigs. BLAST was used to align contigs to IMGT TRBV, TRBD and TRBJ reference genes, and CDR3 was defined according to IMGT. Highly expanded clones were defined as clonotypes with a frequency above 0.1%. Shannon entropy was used to measure repertoire diversity, and the Gini coefficient was used to measure V-J evenness. A clonotype found in more than one individual was treated as public. TCRdb took the public reads, trimmed them with fastp at Q25, ran MiXCR for clone calling and kept in-frame beta chains. Each CDR3 protein appears once, grouped with its most common genes and DNA. TCRdb's processing, not the authors', yielded these V and J calls. The sample records under 500,000 distinct CDR3 sequences, under 25% of which are singletons. The ten largest clones capture over 7.5% of the sample.

Recombination joined TRBV7-9 with TRBJ2-5, with the D gene not confidently named. The sequence came from a female donor with Graves disease. The sequencing used peripheral blood mononuclear cells (PBMCs), collected when the disease was refractory, from a patient treated with antithyroid drugs. The bases are TGTGCCAGCACCGATAAAGAGACCCAGTACTTC. Its translation is CASTDKETQYF.